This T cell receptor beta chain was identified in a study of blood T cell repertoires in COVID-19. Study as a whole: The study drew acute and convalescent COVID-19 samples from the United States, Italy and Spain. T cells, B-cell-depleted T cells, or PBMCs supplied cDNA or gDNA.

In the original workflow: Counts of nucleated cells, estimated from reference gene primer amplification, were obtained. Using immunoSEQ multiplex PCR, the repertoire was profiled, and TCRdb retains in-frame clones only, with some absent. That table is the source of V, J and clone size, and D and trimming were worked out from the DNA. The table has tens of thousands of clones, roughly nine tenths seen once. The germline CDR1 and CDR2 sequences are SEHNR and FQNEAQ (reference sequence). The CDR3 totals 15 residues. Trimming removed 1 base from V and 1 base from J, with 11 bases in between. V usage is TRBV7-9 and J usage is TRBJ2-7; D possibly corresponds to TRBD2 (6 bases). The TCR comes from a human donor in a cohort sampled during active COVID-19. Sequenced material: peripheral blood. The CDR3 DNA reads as TGTGCCAGCAGCTTAGACGGTGCGGGGTCCTACGAGCAGTACTTC. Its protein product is CASSLDGAGSYEQYF. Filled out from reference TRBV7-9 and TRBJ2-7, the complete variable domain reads DTGVSQNPRHKITKRGQNVTFRCDPISEHNRLYWYRQTLGQGPEFLTYFQNEAQLEKSRLLSDRFSAERPKGSFSTLEIQRTEQGDSAMYLCASSLDGAGSYEQYFGPGTRLTVT.